This T cell receptor (beta chain) was sequenced for a study of blood T cell repertoires in COVID-19. Study-wide background: COVID-19 samples from acute and convalescent phases originated in the United States, Italy and Spain. PBMCs, B-cell-depleted T cells, or T cells provided the cDNA or gDNA that made up the material.

CDR1 is GTSNPN, CDR2 SVGIG, per germline (reference sequence). CDR3 size: 14 residues. With 4 bases clipped from V and 2 bases from J, the junction kept 6 bases outside the gene matches. Original data processing: Nucleated cell number was recorded as an estimate derived from reference gene primer amplification. Produced via immunoSEQ multiplex PCR; TCRdb's table is partial and in-frame only. D and trimming come from the DNA, and the V and J calls and clone size come from that table. The profile shows about 140,000 clones, around nine tenths of them singletons. Sequences were obtained from peripheral blood. The chain uses TRBV30 and TRBJ1-1, with 8 bases fitting TRBD1. This TCR was sampled from a human donor in a cohort sampled during active COVID-19. The CDR3 DNA reads TGTGCCTGGAAACCGACAGGGGTAAACACTGAAGCTTTCTTT. Protein product: CAWKPTGVNTEAFF.